These 25 T cell receptor beta chains came from one sample sequenced in a study of T cell repertoires in cytomegalovirus infection. TCRdb passed the reads through MiXCR, listing each CDR3 protein once. Among about 230,000 distinct CDR3 sequences listed, about 20% were seen once. The sample taken for sequencing was CD8+ T cells from PBMCs. The source of these receptors is a human donor in good health (CMV status not recorded). Some clones in this sample may be carry-over from other donors' samples.

The chain joins TRBV5-1 to TRBJ1-6; perhaps TRBD1 as D (6 bases). Germline V gene lookup returns CDR1 SGHRS and CDR2 YFSETQ. Trimming removed 4 bases from V and 7 bases from J, with 15 bases in between. The CDR3 totals 15 residues. CDR3 DNA: TGCGCCAGCAGCGTGGGGGGGCAACGGAATTCACCCCTCCACTTT. Encoded protein: CASSVGGQRNSPLHF.

This clonotype was observed many times. The chain joins TRBV2 to TRBJ1-5; D remains unclear. The germline CDR1 and CDR2 sequences are SNHLY and FYNNEI. V dropped 2 bases and J dropped 0 bases, with 14 bases sitting between them. This CDR3 contains 17 residues. CDR3 nucleotides: TGTGCCAGCAGTGAATACCCGGAAGGTTATAGCAATCAGCCCCAGCATTTT. It yields the protein CASSEYPEGYSNQPQHF.

This clonotype has ten or more counts. The chain recombines TRBV28 with TRBJ1-2; D remains unclear. CDR3 size: 11 residues. CDR1 and CDR2 (germline): MDHEN, SYDVKM. V was shortened by 4 bases and J by 7 bases, with 7 bases between the two germline ends. The CDR3 sequence is CASSWGSGYTF. CDR3 DNA sequence: TGTGCCAGCAGTTGGGGATCTGGCTACACCTTC.

The chain links TRBV6-1 to TRBJ2-3; D ambiguous. V dropped 5 bases and J dropped 6 bases, with 12 bases sitting between them. The CDR3 is 13 amino acids. Germline CDR1 reads MNHNS; CDR2 reads SASEGT. For the CDR3, the DNA is TGTGCCAGCAGTAACCCCGTTTCCGATACGCAGTATTTT. Protein product: CASSNPVSDTQYF.

This clonotype has only a few counts. V is TRBV27 and J is TRBJ2-1, with no clear D. Germline CDR1 is MNHEY and CDR2 is SMNVEV (reference sequence). There are 13 residues in the CDR3. V was shortened by 5 bases and J by 10 bases, with 15 bases between the two germline ends. CDR3 sequence: CASSGPRALEQFF. The DNA of the CDR3 is TGTGCCAGCAGTGGGCCGCGTGCCTTGGAGCAGTTCTTC.

This clonotype has just a few counts. This sequence joins TRBV5-5 and TRBJ2-2; 9 bases agree with TRBD2. Germline lookup yields CDR1 SGHKS and CDR2 YYEKEE (reference sequence). J was trimmed by 4 bases and V by 3 bases; bases with no gene match: 4. This CDR3 has 15 residues. CDR3 residues: CASSSRTSATGELFF. The DNA for the CDR3 is TGTGCCAGCAGCTCTAGGACTAGCGCCACCGGGGAGCTGTTTTTT.

This chain connects TRBV20-1 to TRBJ2-7; 7 bases are a match to TRBD1. The CDR3 spans 13 residues. V was clipped by 6 bases and J by 4 bases; unmatched bases: 9. CDR1 is DFQATT and CDR2 is SNEGSKA in the germline V gene (reference sequence). The CDR3 DNA is TGCAGTGCCACAGGACAGGAATTTTACGAGCAGTACTTC. This gives the protein CSATGQEFYEQYF.

In this sample, this clonotype turned up a few times. V and J are TRBV12-5 and TRBJ2-3, with D tentatively TRBD1 (5 bases). The V gene's germline CDR1 is LGHNT and CDR2 FRNRAP. The CDR3 covers 15 residues. V was shortened by 7 bases and J by 5 bases, with 19 bases between the two germline ends. In DNA, the CDR3 is TGTGCTAGTGCCCCCCAGGGTTCGTGGGGAGATACGCAGTATTTT. This translates into CASAPQGSWGDTQYF.

This clonotype appeared a few times. This chain uses TRBV29-1 with TRBJ2-1; perhaps TRBD1 as D (8 bases). CDR1 SQVTM and CDR2 ANQGSEA come from the germline V gene. Trimming pared 7 bases from V and 9 bases from J, leaving 22 bases between. This CDR3 comprises 14 residues. The CDR3 nucleotides are TGCAGCGCCGGGAGGACAGGGAAGAGGGCTGAGCAGTTCTTC. It codes for CSAGRTGKRAEQFF.

The J gene is TRBJ2-1, the V gene TRBV19, with 11 bases fitting TRBD1. From germline, CDR1 is LNHDA and CDR2 SQIVND (reference sequence). The V gene end was trimmed by 5 bases and the J gene end by 9 bases; junction bases not matched to a gene: 3. This CDR3 has 13 residues. The CDR3 sequence: CASSAGTGGEQFF. CDR3 DNA sequence: TGTGCCAGTAGTGCCGGGACAGGGGGTGAGCAGTTCTTC.

This clonotype appeared a few times. The rearrangement joins TRBV2 to TRBJ2-7; D is possibly TRBD2 (7 bases). Between the trimmed V and J ends, which lost 6 bases and 0 bases, there was a span of 9 bases. The CDR3 totals 13 residues. The V gene's germline CDR1 is SNHLY and CDR2 FYNNEI. This CDR3 is CASSAGASYEQYF. The CDR3 bases are TGTGCCAGCAGCGCGGGGGCCTCCTACGAGCAGTACTTC. The full variable domain, rest sourced from reference TRBV2 and TRBJ2-7, is EPEVTQTPSHQVTQMGQEVILRCVPISNHLYFYWYRQILGQKVEFLVSFYNNEISEKSEIFDDQFSVERPDGSNFTLKIRSTKLEDSAMYFCASSAGASYEQYFGPGTRLTVT.

This clonotype has a handful of counts. The chain uses TRBV5-5 and TRBJ2-1; D call uncertain. Trimming stripped 4 bases from V and 7 bases from J, with 9 bases between. This CDR3 has 12 residues. Germline V gives CDR1 SGHKS, CDR2 YYEKEE (reference sequence). The CDR3 sequence is CASSREDNEQFF. The CDR3 nucleotides are TGTGCCAGCAGCCGCGAAGATAATGAGCAGTTCTTC.

This chain links TRBV3-1 with TRBJ2-3; 9 bases map to TRBD2. The V gene end was trimmed by 4 bases and the J gene end by 1 base; junction bases not matched to a gene: 3. The CDR3 has 15 residues. CDR1 and CDR2 from the germline V gene are LGHDT and YNNKEL (reference sequence). The chain's CDR3 is CASSLWTSGTDTQYF. The CDR3 region has the DNA TGTGCCAGCAGCCTTTGGACTAGCGGCACAGATACGCAGTATTTT.

J is TRBJ2-1 and V is TRBV7-3; D is undetermined. V gave up 4 bases and J gave up 5 bases, with 12 bases separating them. This CDR3 has 14 residues. CDR1 is SGHTA and CDR2 is FQGTGA in the germline V gene. The CDR3 here is CASSSRPQNNEQFF. The CDR3 nucleotides read TGTGCCAGCAGCTCGAGGCCGCAAAACAATGAGCAGTTCTTC. Combining the CDR3 with reference TRBV7-3 and TRBJ2-1 gives the whole variable domain GAGVSQTPSNKVTEKGKYVELRCDPISGHTALYWYRQSLGQGPEFLIYFQGTGAADDSGLPNDRFFAVRPEGSVSTLKIQRTERGDSAVYLCASSSRPQNNEQFFGPGTRLTVL.

This clonotype was counted between two and nine times. The chain has TRBV7-4 and TRBJ2-3; 8 bases fit TRBD2. Unmatched junction bases numbered 9, after V lost 5 bases and J lost 5 bases. The CDR3 length is 15 residues. Germline assignment: CDR1 SGHVT and CDR2 SQSDAQ. The CDR3 reads CASSSSGNHRDTQYF. The CDR3 DNA sequence: TGTGCCAGCAGCAGTAGCGGGAACCACAGAGATACGCAGTATTTT.

This clonotype was detected ten times or more. The chain joins TRBV7-2 to TRBJ2-3, with 8 bases aligning to TRBD2. Germline CDR1 reads SGHTA; CDR2 reads FQGNSA. Trimming took 7 bases from V and 2 from J; bases not matched to a gene: 5. The CDR3 has 14 amino acids. The CDR3 DNA sequence: TGTGCCAGCACGATAGCGGGGTACACAGATACGCAGTATTTT. Encoded protein: CASTIAGYTDTQYF.

This clonotype was detected ten times or more. The chain joins TRBV28 to TRBJ1-5; the match to TRBD1 covers 11 bases. The CDR3 spans 14 residues. V trimming: 6 bases; J trimming: 7 bases; junction bases outside the gene matches: 5. Germline V lookup: CDR1 MDHEN, CDR2 SYDVKM. CDR3 nucleotide sequence: TGTGCCAGCAGCGGACAGGGGGCTTTCCAGCCCCAGCATTTT. This codes for CASSGQGAFQPQHF.

This clonotype was detected a few times. This chain links TRBV13 with TRBJ2-7; D could derive from TRBD1 or TRBD2 (5 bases each). Trimming stripped 1 base from V and 0 bases from J, with 10 bases between. The germline gives CDR1 PRHDT, CDR2 FYEKMQ (reference sequence). CDR3 size: 15 residues. The CDR3 loop is CASSLVSGSSYEQYF. CDR3 DNA: TGTGCCAGCAGCTTAGTTTCAGGGAGCTCCTACGAGCAGTACTTC.

The V and J genes are TRBV24-1 and TRBJ2-1; 10 bases agree with TRBD1. Trimming removed 6 bases from V and 4 bases from J; junction bases left unmatched: 17. Germline V gives CDR1 KGHDR, CDR2 SFDVKD. This CDR3 contains 19 residues. CDR3 protein: CATSLDRGQGGPLYNEQFF. The CDR3 bases are TGTGCCACCAGTCTTGACAGGGGGCAAGGGGGCCCGCTATACAATGAGCAGTTCTTC.

V is TRBV6-4 and J is TRBJ2-6; 10 bases fit TRBD2. Trimming took 10 bases from V and 3 from J; bases not matched to a gene: 6. This CDR3 has 15 amino acids. Germline V gives CDR1 MRHNA, CDR2 SNTAGT. The CDR3 nucleotides are TGTGCCATCGCGACTAGCGGGTTTGGGGCCAACGTCCTGACTTTC. Encoded protein: CAIATSGFGANVLTF.

This clonotype was observed many times. The chain has TRBV20-1 and TRBJ1-2; 8 bases match TRBD1. CDR1 and CDR2 from the germline V gene are DFQATT and SNEGSKA (reference sequence). The CDR3 contains 15 residues. V shed 0 bases and J 4 bases; nucleotides not matched to a gene: 7. Here the CDR3 DNA reads TGCAGTGCTAGAGAAATCGGGACAGGCTCCTATGGCTACACCTTC. It specifies CSAREIGTGSYGYTF.

Only a few counts were recorded for this clonotype. The rearrangement joins TRBV15 to TRBJ1-5; D is unclear. Between the trimmed V and J ends, which lost 5 bases and 3 bases, there was a span of 11 bases. The germline CDR1 and CDR2 sequences are LNHNV and YYDKDF (reference sequence). This CDR3 is built from 14 residues. The CDR3 here is CATSSEAVNQPQHF. CDR3 DNA: TGTGCCACCAGCTCCGAAGCGGTCAATCAGCCCCAGCATTTT. Filled out from reference TRBV15 and TRBJ1-5, the complete variable domain reads DAMVIQNPRYQVTQFGKPVTLSCSQTLNHNVMYWYQQKSSQAPKLLFHYYDKDFNNEADTPDNFQSRRPNTSFCFLDIRSPGLGDTAMYLCATSSEAVNQPQHFGDGTRLSIL.

This clonotype appeared a few times. This chain connects TRBV7-9 to TRBJ1-4; D call uncertain. This CDR3 comprises 16 residues. CDR1 and CDR2 (germline): SEHNR, FQNEAQ (reference sequence). The germline V and J ends were trimmed by 5 bases and 8 bases, with 21 bases remaining between them. For the CDR3, the DNA is TGTGCCAGCAGCCGAACCTATGGCGAACAGCACGAAAAACTGTTTTTT. This codes for CASSRTYGEQHEKLFF.

This clonotype was seen at least ten times. The chain uses TRBV7-9 and TRBJ2-2, with 7 bases matching TRBD1. The CDR3 has 16 amino acids. Unmatched junction bases numbered 9, after V lost 5 bases and J lost 3 bases. Germline V gene sequence: CDR1 SEHNR, CDR2 FQNEAQ (reference sequence). CDR3 DNA: TGTGCCAGCAGCCAACCAACAGGGGCCCACACCGGGGAGCTGTTTTTT. It translates to CASSQPTGAHTGELFF.

This chain uses TRBV6-5 with TRBJ1-3; maybe TRBD1 (6 bases). The CDR3 extends over 17 amino acids. Deletions cut 3 bases from V and 0 bases from J, with 15 bases between. Germline V gene data show CDR1 as MNHEY and CDR2 as SVGAGI. CDR3 residues: CASSYVARGGSGNTIYF. In DNA, the CDR3 is TGTGCCAGCAGTTATGTCGCGAGAGGGGGCTCTGGAAACACCATATATTTT.